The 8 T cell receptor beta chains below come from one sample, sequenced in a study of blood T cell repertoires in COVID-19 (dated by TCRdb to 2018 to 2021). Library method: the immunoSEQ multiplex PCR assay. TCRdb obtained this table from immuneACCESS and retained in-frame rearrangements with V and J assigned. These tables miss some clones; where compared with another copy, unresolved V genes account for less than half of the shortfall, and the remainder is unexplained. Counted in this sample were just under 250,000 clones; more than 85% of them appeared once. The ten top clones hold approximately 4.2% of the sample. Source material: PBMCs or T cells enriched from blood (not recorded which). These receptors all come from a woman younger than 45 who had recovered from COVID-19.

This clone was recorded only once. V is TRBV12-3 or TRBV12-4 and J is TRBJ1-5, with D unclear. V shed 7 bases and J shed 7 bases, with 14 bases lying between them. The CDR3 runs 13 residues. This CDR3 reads CASTPLLRQPQHF. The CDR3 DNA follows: TGTGCCAGCACCCCCCTACTACGACAGCCCCAGCATTTT.

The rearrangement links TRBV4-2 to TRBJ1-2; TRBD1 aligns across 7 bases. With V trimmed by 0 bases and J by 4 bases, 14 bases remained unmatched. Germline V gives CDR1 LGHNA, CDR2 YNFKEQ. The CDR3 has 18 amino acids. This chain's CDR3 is CASSQDGDSQATSYGYTF. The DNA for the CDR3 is TGTGCCAGCAGCCAAGATGGGGACAGCCAAGCCACGTCCTATGGCTACACCTTC.

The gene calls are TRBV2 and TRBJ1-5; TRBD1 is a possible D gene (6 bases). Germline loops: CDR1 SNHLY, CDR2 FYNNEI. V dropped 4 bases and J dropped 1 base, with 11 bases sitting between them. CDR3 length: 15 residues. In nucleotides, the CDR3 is TGTGCCAGCAGTGGACAGGATTCAAGCAATCAGCCCCAGCATTTT. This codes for CASSGQDSSNQPQHF.

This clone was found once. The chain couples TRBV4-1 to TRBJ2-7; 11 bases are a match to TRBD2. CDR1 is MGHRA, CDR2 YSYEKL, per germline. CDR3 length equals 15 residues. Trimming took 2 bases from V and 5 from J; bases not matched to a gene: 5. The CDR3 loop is CASSQSGTSGDEQYF. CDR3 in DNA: TGCGCCAGCAGCCAATCCGGGACTAGCGGAGACGAGCAGTACTTC.

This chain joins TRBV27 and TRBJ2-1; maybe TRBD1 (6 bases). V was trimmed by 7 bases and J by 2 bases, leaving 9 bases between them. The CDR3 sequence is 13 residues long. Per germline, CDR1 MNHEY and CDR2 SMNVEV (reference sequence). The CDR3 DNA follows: TGTGCCAGCAAAGGACAGCCCTACAATGAGCAGTTCTTC. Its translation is CASKGQPYNEQFF.

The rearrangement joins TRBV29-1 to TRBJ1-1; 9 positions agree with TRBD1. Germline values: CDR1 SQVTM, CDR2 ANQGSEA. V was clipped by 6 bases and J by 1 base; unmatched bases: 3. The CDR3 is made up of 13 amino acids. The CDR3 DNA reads TGCAGCGTCAAGACAGGGGGGAACACTGAAGCTTTCTTT. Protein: CSVKTGGNTEAFF.

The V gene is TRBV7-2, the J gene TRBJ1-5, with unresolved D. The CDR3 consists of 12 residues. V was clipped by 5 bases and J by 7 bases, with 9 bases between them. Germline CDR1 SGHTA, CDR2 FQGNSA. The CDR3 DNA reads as TGTGCCAGCAGCCAAGAGGTGCAGCCCCAGCATTTT. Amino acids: CASSQEVQPQHF.

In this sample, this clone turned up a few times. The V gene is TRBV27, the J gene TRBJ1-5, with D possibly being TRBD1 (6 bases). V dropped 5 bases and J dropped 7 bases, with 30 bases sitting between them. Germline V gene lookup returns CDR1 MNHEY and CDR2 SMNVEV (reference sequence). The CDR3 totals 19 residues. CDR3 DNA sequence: TGTGCCAGCAGTCTAAGGGTGGTATCGGGGGGCGAGATAAGACAGCCCCAGCATTTT. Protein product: CASSLRVVSGGEIRQPQHF.